A selection of T cell receptor beta chains follows, all from one sample in a study of shared clonotypes between healthy human individuals. Profiled with immunoSEQ multiplex PCR; TCRdb holds only in-frame clones, not every one. The sample contains 1.5 million to 2.5 million clones, about 95% of which appear only once. The sequenced material came from naive CD8+ T cells sorted from blood. Receptor source: a man between 18 and 35 years old in good health. CDR3s include the opening cysteine and the closing phenylalanine or tryptophan. A D gene is named only where the DNA matches it firmly. Some rows have no size entry. The others give once, few or many, or a class for an expanded clone.

>NA|TRBJ2-1|TRBV2|NA
CASHGPHDTIVYNEQFF
TGTGCCAGCCATGGGCCCCACGATACCATTGTTTACAATGAGCAGTTCTTC
>NA|TRBJ1-2|TRBV27|NA
CASSLVGAGEGYTF
TGTGCCAGCAGTTTAGTAGGGGCAGGGGAAGGCTACACCTTC
>NA|TRBJ2-5|TRBV4-3|NA
CASSPSEGGGGETQYF
TGCGCCAGCAGCCCCTCCGAAGGGGGCGGGGGTGAGACCCAGTACTTC
>TRBD1|TRBJ1-1|TRBV5-4|NA
CASSLGQGIANTEAFF
TGTGCCAGCAGCTTGGGACAGGGCATCGCCAACACTGAAGCTTTCTTT
>TRBD2|TRBJ2-7|TRBV4-1|NA
CASSQKSIRVAGGYEQYF
TGCGCCAGCAGCCAAAAGTCAATCCGGGTAGCGGGAGGCTACGAGCAGTACTTC
>TRBD1|TRBJ1-1|TRBV6-5|NA
CASSTTGGSNTEAFF
TGTGCCAGCAGTACGACAGGGGGCTCCAACACTGAAGCTTTCTTT
>NA|TRBJ1-5|TRBV28|NA
CASSMGQPQHF
TGTGCCAGCAGCATGGGGCAGCCCCAGCATTTT
>NA|TRBJ2-7|TRBV27|NA
CASSLGQGGPYEQYF
TGTGCCAGCAGTTTGGGGCAGGGGGGCCCCTACGAGCAGTACTTC
>NA|TRBJ2-7|TRBV5-1|NA
CASPGREETYEQYF
TGCGCCAGCCCAGGCAGGGAGGAAACCTACGAGCAGTACTTC
>NA|TRBJ2-3|TRBV9|NA
CASSVSGTDTQYF
TGTGCCAGCAGCGTAAGCGGCACAGATACGCAGTATTTT
>NA|TRBJ2-3|TRBV30|NA
CAWSGVFALEDTQYF
TGTGCCTGGAGTGGGGTCTTCGCTCTAGAAGATACGCAGTATTTT
>NA|TRBJ1-1|TRBV27|NA
CASTDYTEAFF
TGTGCCAGCACCGACTACACTGAAGCTTTCTTT
>NA|TRBJ2-7|TRBV7-9|NA
CASSSTTQGAVYEQYF
TGTGCCAGCAGCTCAACGACCCAGGGAGCCGTCTACGAGCAGTACTTC
>NA|TRBJ1-4|TRBV9|NA
CASSAHWVHRQKLFF
TGTGCCAGCAGCGCCCACTGGGTCCATCGCCAAAAACTGTTTTTT
>NA|TRBJ2-7|TRBV5-4|NA
CASSFDGAYEQYF
TGTGCCAGCAGCTTCGACGGAGCCTACGAGCAGTACTTC
>TRBD2|TRBJ2-5|TRBV6-6|NA
CASSPGLAGVETQYF
TGTGCCAGCAGTCCGGGACTAGCGGGGGTAGAGACCCAGTACTTC
>TRBD1|TRBJ2-7|TRBV9|NA
CASSAQLEDLGTGLHEQYF
TGTGCCAGCAGCGCCCAGTTAGAGGATCTGGGGACAGGGCTCCACGAGCAGTACTTC
>TRBD1|TRBJ1-4|TRBV27|NA
CASKLRGNEKLFF
TGTGCCAGCAAGCTCAGGGGGAATGAAAAACTGTTTTTT
>TRBD2|TRBJ2-1|TRBV5-4|NA
CASSLDSGRANEQFF
TGTGCCAGCAGCTTGGATAGCGGGAGGGCGAATGAGCAGTTCTTC
>NA|TRBJ2-5|TRBV5-4|NA
CASSYKGWETQYF
TGTGCCAGCAGCTACAAGGGCTGGGAGACCCAGTACTTC
>TRBD1|TRBJ1-1|TRBV28|NA
CASSLLTGVTEAFF
TGTGCCAGCAGTTTGTTGACAGGGGTCACTGAAGCTTTCTTT
>NA|TRBJ2-1|TRBV10-2|NA
CASSGGGGNLSNEQFF
TGCGCCAGCAGTGGGGGTGGAGGTAACCTCTCCAATGAGCAGTTCTTC
>NA|TRBJ1-2|TRBV4-1|NA
CASSQDLSFWNYGYTF
TGCGCCAGCAGCCAAGATTTAAGCTTTTGGAACTATGGCTACACCTTC
>NA|TRBJ2-5|TRBV5-4|NA
CASRNRDLEETQYF
TGTGCCAGCAGAAACCGGGACTTAGAAGAGACCCAGTACTTC
>NA|TRBJ2-1|TRBV5-4|NA
CASSSDSYNEQFF
TGTGCCAGCAGCTCCGACTCCTACAATGAGCAGTTCTTC
>NA|TRBJ2-7|TRBV4-1|NA
CASSQEGGLSSYEQYF
TGCGCCAGCAGCCAAGAGGGCGGGCTTAGCTCCTACGAGCAGTACTTC
>TRBD1|TRBJ2-7|TRBV5-1|NA
CASSYGQGVTYEQYF
TGCGCCAGCAGTTATGGACAGGGTGTCACCTACGAGCAGTACTTC
>NA|TRBJ1-1|TRBV7-9|NA
CASSLIGSGTEAFF
TGTGCCAGCAGCTTAATAGGTTCCGGAACGGAAGCTTTCTTT
>NA|TRBJ2-3|TRBV27|NA
CASSLIRSSDTQYF
TGTGCCAGCAGTTTGATTAGATCCTCAGATACGCAGTATTTT
>TRBD1|TRBJ1-6|TRBV7-6|NA
CASSLVETQGYNSPLHF
TGTGCCAGCAGCTTAGTTGAGACACAGGGGTATAATTCACCCCTCCACTTT
>TRBD1|TRBJ1-5|TRBV25-1|NA
CASSATGGGPQHF
TGTGCCAGCAGCGCCACAGGGGGCGGGCCCCAGCATTTT
>NA|TRBJ1-5|TRBV10-3|NA
CATQPGHTSGNQPQHF
TGTGCCACCCAACCGGGGCACACAAGTGGCAATCAGCCCCAGCATTTT
>TRBD1|TRBJ2-7|TRBV27|NA
CASGDSSYEQYF
TGTGCCAGCGGGGACAGCTCCTACGAGCAGTACTTC
>NA|TRBJ2-7|TRBV28|NA
CASSPTAVTYEQYF
TGTGCCAGCAGTCCGACTGCGGTTACCTACGAGCAGTACTTC
>NA|TRBJ1-1|TRBV6-1|few
CASSLGRNTEAFF
TGTGCCAGCAGCTTGGGGCGGAACACTGAAGCTTTCTTT
>TRBD1|TRBJ2-7|TRBV5-4|NA
CASSGTGQGDDEQYF
TGTGCCAGCAGCGGCACGGGACAGGGAGACGACGAGCAGTACTTC
>NA|TRBJ2-7|TRBV6-1|NA
CASSVYGHPSSYEQYF
TGTGCCAGCAGTGTCTACGGACACCCAAGCTCCTACGAGCAGTACTTC
>TRBD2|TRBJ2-3|TRBV19|NA
CASSFEWTSGRGDTQYF
TGTGCCAGTAGTTTCGAATGGACTAGCGGGAGGGGCGATACGCAGTATTTT
>TRBD1|TRBJ1-5|TRBV5-8|NA
CASSSGQGHSNQPQHF
TGTGCCAGCAGCTCGGGACAGGGACATAGCAATCAGCCCCAGCATTTT
>TRBD2|TRBJ2-1|TRBV2|NA
CASNQLAGEQAEQFF
TGTGCCAGCAACCAACTAGCGGGAGAACAGGCTGAGCAGTTCTTC
>NA|TRBJ2-5|TRBV5-4|NA
CASSLWGIEETQYF
TGTGCCAGCAGCTTATGGGGGATAGAAGAGACCCAGTACTTC
>NA|TRBJ2-7|TRBV10-3|NA
CAISESGSSYEQYF
TGTGCCATCAGTGAGTCGGGCAGTTCCTACGAGCAGTACTTC
>NA|TRBJ1-1|TRBV28|NA
CASNFWGTLDTEAFF
TGTGCCAGCAACTTTTGGGGGACATTGGACACTGAAGCTTTCTTT